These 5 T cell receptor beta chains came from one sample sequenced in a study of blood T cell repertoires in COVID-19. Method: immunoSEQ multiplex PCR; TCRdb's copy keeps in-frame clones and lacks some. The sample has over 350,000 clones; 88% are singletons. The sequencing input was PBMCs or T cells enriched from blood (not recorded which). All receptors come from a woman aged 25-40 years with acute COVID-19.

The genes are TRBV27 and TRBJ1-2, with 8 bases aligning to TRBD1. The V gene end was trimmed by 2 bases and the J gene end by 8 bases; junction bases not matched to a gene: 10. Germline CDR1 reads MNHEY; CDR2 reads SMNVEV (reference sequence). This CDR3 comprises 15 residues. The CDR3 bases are TGTGCCAGCAGTTTAGGGTGGGACAGGTATGGCGGCTACACCTTC. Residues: CASSLGWDRYGGYTF.

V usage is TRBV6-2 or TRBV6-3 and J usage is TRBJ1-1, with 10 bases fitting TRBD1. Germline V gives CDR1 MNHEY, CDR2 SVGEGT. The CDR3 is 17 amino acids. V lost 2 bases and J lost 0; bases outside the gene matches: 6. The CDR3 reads CASSYPDRGLLNTEAFF. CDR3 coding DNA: TGTGCCAGCAGTTACCCCGACAGGGGGCTTTTGAACACTGAAGCTTTCTTT.

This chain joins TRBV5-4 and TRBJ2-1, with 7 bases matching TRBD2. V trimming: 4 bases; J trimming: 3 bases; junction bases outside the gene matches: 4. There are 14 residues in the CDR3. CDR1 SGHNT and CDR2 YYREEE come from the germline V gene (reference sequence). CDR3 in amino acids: CASSLRDYYNEQFF. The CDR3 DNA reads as TGTGCCAGCAGCCTCCGGGACTACTACAATGAGCAGTTCTTC.

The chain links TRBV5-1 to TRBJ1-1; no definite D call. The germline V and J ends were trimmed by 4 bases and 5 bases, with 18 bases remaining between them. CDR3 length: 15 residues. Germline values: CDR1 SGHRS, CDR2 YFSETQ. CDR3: CASSQMSDPGTEAFF. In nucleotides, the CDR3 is TGCGCCAGCAGCCAAATGAGCGACCCGGGGACTGAAGCTTTCTTT.

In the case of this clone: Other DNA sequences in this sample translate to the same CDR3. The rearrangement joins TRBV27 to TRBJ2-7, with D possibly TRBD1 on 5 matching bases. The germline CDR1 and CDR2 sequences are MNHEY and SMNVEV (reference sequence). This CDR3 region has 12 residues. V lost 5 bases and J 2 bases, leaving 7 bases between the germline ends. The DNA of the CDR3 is TGTGCCAGCAGTGGACAAGCCTACGAGCAGTACTTC. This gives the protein CASSGQAYEQYF.